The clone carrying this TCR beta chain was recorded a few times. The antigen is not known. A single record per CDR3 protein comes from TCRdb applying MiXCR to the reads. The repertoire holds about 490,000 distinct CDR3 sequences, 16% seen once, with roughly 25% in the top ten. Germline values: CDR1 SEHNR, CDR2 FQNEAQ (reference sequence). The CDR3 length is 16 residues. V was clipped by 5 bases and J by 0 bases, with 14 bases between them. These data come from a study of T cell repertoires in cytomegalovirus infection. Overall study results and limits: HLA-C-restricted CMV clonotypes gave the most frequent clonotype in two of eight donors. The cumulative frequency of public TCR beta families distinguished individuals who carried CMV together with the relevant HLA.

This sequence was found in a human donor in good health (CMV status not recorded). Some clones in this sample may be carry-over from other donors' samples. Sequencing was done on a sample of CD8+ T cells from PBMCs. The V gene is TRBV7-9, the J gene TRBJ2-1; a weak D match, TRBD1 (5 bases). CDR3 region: CASSPRQLSSYNEQFF. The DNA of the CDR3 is TGTGCCAGCAGCCCCCGACAGTTGAGCTCCTACAATGAGCAGTTCTTC.